This is a list of T cell receptor beta chains from one sample in a study of human T cells and chemical hapten exposure. A single record per CDR3 protein comes from TCRdb applying MiXCR to the RACE reads. The sample records about 120,000 distinct CDR3 sequences, roughly an eighth being singletons. The material was whole blood, obtained in connection with sensitization to the hapten diphenylcyclopropenone (DPC). The receptors were gathered from a man between 18 and 29 years old with alopecia areata. Some clones in this sample may be carry-over from other donors' samples. Both conserved end residues are part of each CDR3. Each record gives: clone size, D gene, J gene, V gene, CDR3 DNA, CDR3 protein. The D gene is left open where the match is weak. Some rows have no size entry. The others give once, few or many, or a class for an expanded clone.

few TRBD1 TRBJ1-2 TRBV5-1 TGCGCCAGCAGCTGGACAGGGGCCGTTGGCTACACCTTC CASSWTGAVGYTF
. . TRBJ2-2 TRBV6-6 TGTGCCAGCAGCCTAGCTGTGGCGAACACCGGGGAGCTGTTTTTT CASSLAVANTGELFF
few . TRBJ1-5 TRBV7-2 TGTGCCAGCAGCCGCGACGGGGAGAACAATCAGCCCCAGCATTTT CASSRDGENNQPQHF
few . TRBJ2-2 TRBV7-6 TGTGCCAGCAGCACAGCCCCGAACACCGGGGAGCTGTTTTTT CASSTAPNTGELFF
many TRBD1 TRBJ2-4 TRBV27 TGTGCCAGCAGCCTGGGACAGCCGGCCATTCAGTACTTC CASSLGQPAIQYF
. . TRBJ2-3 TRBV5-1 TGCGCCAGCAGCAACGACAGGCAGGATACGCAGTATTTT CASSNDRQDTQYF
. TRBD1 TRBJ2-1 TRBV20-1 TGCAGTGCTAGGTATGACAGGGGGTACAATGAGCAGTTCTTC CSARYDRGYNEQFF
. . TRBJ1-2 TRBV18 TGTGCCAGCTCACCACTACAGGGAGAAGATGGCTACACCTTC CASSPLQGEDGYTF
few TRBD2 TRBJ2-3 TRBV3-1 TGTGCCAGCAGCCAAGATACTAGCGGGGCACTAACAGATACGCAGTATTTT CASSQDTSGALTDTQYF
. . TRBJ2-2 TRBV6-6 TGTGCCAGCGGACTGAACACCGGGGAGCTGTTTTTT CASGLNTGELFF
few . TRBJ2-1 TRBV6-5 TGTGCCAGCAGAGAAGGGCCTTCAGGACGGAATGAGCAGTTCTTC CASREGPSGRNEQFF
. . TRBJ2-1 TRBV12-3/TRBV12-4 TGTGCCAGCAGTTTGACCCTAAATGAGCAGTTCTTC CASSLTLNEQFF
. TRBD2 TRBJ2-3 TRBV11-2 TGTGCCAGCAGCTTAGATTTCGGACTAGCAGGCACAGATACGCAGTATTTT CASSLDFGLAGTDTQYF
. TRBD1 TRBJ1-5 TRBV6-2/TRBV6-3 TGTGTCAGCTCAACTCCGGGACAGGGAATGATAGGAAATCAGCCCCAGCATTTT CVSSTPGQGMIGNQPQHF
few . TRBJ2-3 TRBV6-2/TRBV6-3 TGTGCCAGCAGTTGGGCAGATACGCAGTATTTT CASSWADTQYF
. . TRBJ1-1 TRBV6-1 TGTGCCAGCAGTCACACGATTGGTGCTGAAGCTTTCTTT CASSHTIGAEAFF
. . TRBJ1-1 TRBV29-1 TGCAGCGGTCAGGGGCCGGGTGAAGCTTTCTTT CSGQGPGEAFF
. TRBD2 TRBJ2-5 TRBV19 TGTGCCAGTAGTCCTCGACTAGCGGGGGTAGAGACCCAGTACTTC CASSPRLAGVETQYF
many TRBD1 TRBJ1-2 TRBV4-1 TGCGCCAGCAGCCTACCGGGACAGGGACCCCCTGGCTATGGCTACACCTTC CASSLPGQGPPGYGYTF
. . TRBJ2-3 TRBV7-3 TGTGCCAGCAGCTTAAGGGCAGGACGCACAGATACGCAGTATTTT CASSLRAGRTDTQYF
few . TRBJ2-2 TRBV7-6 TGTGCCAGCAGCTTAGCCGTGGGGGCTAACACCGGGGAGCTGTTTTTT CASSLAVGANTGELFF
medium-sized . TRBJ1-2 TRBV29-1 TGCAGCGTTGAAGGTCGGCCTACCCATCATGGCTACACCTTC CSVEGRPTHHGYTF
. TRBD1 TRBJ2-1 TRBV7-2 TGTGCCAGCAGCTCCCCTGGGGACAGGGACCATGAGCAGTTCTTC CASSSPGDRDHEQFF
. . TRBJ2-7 TRBV7-3 TGTGCCAGCAGCTTCCCAGGGAACGAGCAGTACTTC CASSFPGNEQYF
many . TRBJ2-2 TRBV14 TGTGCCAGCAGCCAAGAAGGAACCAGGTCTCACAGGGAGCTGTTTTTT CASSQEGTRSHRELFF
few . TRBJ1-5 TRBV20-1 TGCAGTGCTAGAGCGAGTGGGAGCAATCAGCCCCAGCATTTT CSARASGSNQPQHF
few . TRBJ1-5 TRBV28 TGTGCCAGCAGGGTGTATGTGCAAGATCAGCCCCAGCATTTT CASRVYVQDQPQHF
many . TRBJ2-1 TRBV11-3 TGTGCCAGCAGCTCCAGTTGGGACAAGGGGAAAACCGACAATGAGCAGTTCTTC CASSSSWDKGKTDNEQFF
. . TRBJ1-3 TRBV20-1 TGCAGTGCTAGCAGTCTGTTCCGAAACACCATATATTTT CSASSLFRNTIYF
many . TRBJ1-1 TRBV12-3/TRBV12-4 TGTGCCAGCAGATATCAGGTCATCGGGAACACTGAAGCTTTCTTT CASRYQVIGNTEAFF
. TRBD1 TRBJ1-1 TRBV25-1 TGTGCCAGCAGTGCCGGACAGGGGATGAGGGTCACTGAAGCTTTCTTT CASSAGQGMRVTEAFF
few . TRBJ1-5 TRBV2 TGTGCCAGCAGTGTCATAAGGTCTAGCAATCAGCCCCAGCATTTT CASSVIRSSNQPQHF
. . TRBJ2-1 TRBV12-3/TRBV12-4 TGTGCCAGCAGGTCGGGGGACGACTACAATGAGCAGTTCTTC CASRSGDDYNEQFF
. TRBD1 TRBJ1-5 TRBV4-3 TGCGCCAGCAGCCAAGACGGTGGGGGACAGGGTTTGAATCAGCCCCAGCATTTT CASSQDGGGQGLNQPQHF
. TRBD1 TRBJ1-2 TRBV7-2 TGTGCCAGCAGCTGGAAATGGACAGGGAACGGCTACACCTTC CASSWKWTGNGYTF
. . TRBJ1-2 TRBV6-5 TGTGCCAGCAGTTACAAGGCAGCCAACTATGGCTACACCTTC CASSYKAANYGYTF
. . TRBJ2-7 TRBV28 TGTGCCAGCAGTTTCGGGGGGCTGGCCTACGAGCAGTACTTC CASSFGGLAYEQYF
once . TRBJ2-1 TRBV12-3/TRBV12-4 TGTACCAGCAGTTTATCAGGGCAACCTCCCTACAATGAGCAGTTCTTC CTSSLSGQPPYNEQFF
. . TRBJ2-7 TRBV7-9 TGTGCCAGCAGCTTAATTGTTCGGCCCTACGAGCAGTACTTC CASSLIVRPYEQYF
. . TRBJ1-1 TRBV20-1 TGCAGTGCTAGCGGGGACACCGAAGCTTTCTTT CSASGDTEAFF
. TRBD2 TRBJ2-5 TRBV6-5 TGTGCCAGCAGGGGACTAGCGGGGGGAGAAGAGACCCAGTACTTC CASRGLAGGEETQYF
. TRBD1 TRBJ2-2 TRBV20-1 TGCAGTGCCTCCAGGGGGCGGATCACCGGGGAGCTGTTTTTT CSASRGRITGELFF
. . TRBJ1-6 TRBV12-3/TRBV12-4 TGTGCCAGCAGCACACTAAATTCACCCCTCCACTTT CASSTLNSPLHF
few TRBD1 TRBJ1-5 TRBV10-2 TGCGCCAGCAGTGAAGGACAGGGGGAACAGCCCCAGCATTTT CASSEGQGEQPQHF
. . TRBJ1-1 TRBV2 TGTGCCAGCAGCCCCATCGAGGACACTGAAGCTTTCTTT CASSPIEDTEAFF
few . TRBJ1-1 TRBV18 TGTGCCAGCTCACCGAGGTCGGGGGCTACGAACACTGAAGCTTTCTTT CASSPRSGATNTEAFF
. . TRBJ2-2 TRBV6-1 TGTGCCAGCAGTGGGTCCCGGGACACCGGGGAGCTGTTTTTT CASSGSRDTGELFF
few TRBD1 TRBJ1-1 TRBV4-3 TGCGCCAGCAGCCAAGATGAGACAGGGGGCCCTACTGAAGCTTTCTTT CASSQDETGGPTEAFF
few . TRBJ2-3 TRBV7-2 TGTGCCAGCAGCTTAGCTTCGGCAGCCAGCACAGATACGCAGTATTTT CASSLASAASTDTQYF
. . TRBJ2-3 TRBV7-9 TGTGCCAGCAGCTTACATCGGGGACGCACAGATACGCAGTATTTT CASSLHRGRTDTQYF
. . TRBJ2-5 TRBV5-1 TGCGCCAGCAGCCCGAACAGGGTGTTACAAGAGACCCAGTACTTC CASSPNRVLQETQYF
. TRBD1 TRBJ1-2 TRBV20-1 TGCAGTGCTCCCCGGGACAGGGAAAACGGCTACACCTTC CSAPRDRENGYTF
. . TRBJ2-7 TRBV20-1 TGCAGTGTTGTTCAGGACTACGAGCAGTACTTC CSVVQDYEQYF
. TRBD1 TRBJ1-6 TRBV5-1 TGCGCCAGCAAAGGGACAGAAAATTCACCCCTCCACTTT CASKGTENSPLHF
. . TRBJ1-3 TRBV11-2 TGTGCCAGCAGCTTAGTTCCCGCGTCTGGAAACACCATATATTTT CASSLVPASGNTIYF